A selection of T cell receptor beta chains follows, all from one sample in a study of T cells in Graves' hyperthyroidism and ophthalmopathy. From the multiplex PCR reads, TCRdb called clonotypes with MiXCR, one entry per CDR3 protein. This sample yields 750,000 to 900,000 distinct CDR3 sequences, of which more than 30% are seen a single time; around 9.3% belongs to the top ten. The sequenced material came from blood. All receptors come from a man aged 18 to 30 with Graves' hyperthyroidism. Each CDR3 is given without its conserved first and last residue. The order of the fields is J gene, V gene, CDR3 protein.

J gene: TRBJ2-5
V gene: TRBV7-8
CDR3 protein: ASSPRGATRQETQY

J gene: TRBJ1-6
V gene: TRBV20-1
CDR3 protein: SATRGRTHSPLH

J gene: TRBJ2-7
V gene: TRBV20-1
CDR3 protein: SASVFAQLEQY

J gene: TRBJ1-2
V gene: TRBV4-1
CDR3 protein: ASSQDRQGVIHYT

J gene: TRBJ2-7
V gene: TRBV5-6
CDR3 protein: ASSRTGYPYEQY

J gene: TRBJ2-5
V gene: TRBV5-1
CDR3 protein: ASSLEGVRGQETQY

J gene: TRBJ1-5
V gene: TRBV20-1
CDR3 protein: SAWAAGQPQH

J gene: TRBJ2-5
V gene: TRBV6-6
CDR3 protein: ASSMTGVETQY

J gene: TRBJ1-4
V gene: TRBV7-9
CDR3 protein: ASSLVAEGEKLF

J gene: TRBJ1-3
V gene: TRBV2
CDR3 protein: ASRDGTTGNTIY

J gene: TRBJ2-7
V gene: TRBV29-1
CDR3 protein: SGMGERNEQY

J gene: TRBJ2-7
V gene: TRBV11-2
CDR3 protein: ASSPPRTPYEQY

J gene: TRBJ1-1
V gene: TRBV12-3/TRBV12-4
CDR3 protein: ASSEQGSIGSEAF

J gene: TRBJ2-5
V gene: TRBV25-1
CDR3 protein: ASSAQGHQETQY

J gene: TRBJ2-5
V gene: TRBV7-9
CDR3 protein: ASSTSAGDETQY